In its sample, the clone carrying this TCR beta chain was seen many times. Its cognate antigen is unknown. Together with thyroid ultrasound, orbital computed tomography, serum thyroxine and TRAb, clinical symptoms were used for diagnoses. Fresh peripheral blood, 10 ml, yielded the PBMCs. This sample is drawn from a study of T cells in Graves' hyperthyroidism and ophthalmopathy. The length of the CDR3 is 15 residues. Germline V gives CDR1 PRHDT, CDR2 FYEKMQ (reference sequence). V was pared by 4 bases and J by 5 bases, with 18 bases between. General study findings and limits: Most expanded thyroid clonotypes above 0.001 also appeared in blood.

RNA transcripts were the template for amplifying TCR beta CDR3 regions. Primed by the HTBI set, a first-round RT-PCR was run on the TCR CDR3. MiXCR was run by TCRdb on the multiplex PCR reads, yielding one entry per CDR3 protein. The profile shows some 550,000 distinct CDR3 sequences, more than 15% of them singletons. This rearrangement joins TRBV13 to TRBJ2-7; D unresolved. Input material: blood. This TCR was sampled from a woman between 40 and 55 years old with Graves' ophthalmopathy. The CDR3 DNA follows: TGTGCCAGCAGCTGGGCGGAGCTTGTGGGCCACGAGCAGTACTTC. Protein: CASSWAELVGHEQYF. Together with reference TRBV13 and TRBJ2-7, the CDR3 gives the full variable domain: AAGVIQSPRHLIKEKRETATLKCYPIPRHDTVYWYQQGPGQDPQFLISFYEKMQSDKGSIPDRFSAQQFSDYHSELNMSSLELGDSALYFCASSWAELVGHEQYFGPGTRLTVT.